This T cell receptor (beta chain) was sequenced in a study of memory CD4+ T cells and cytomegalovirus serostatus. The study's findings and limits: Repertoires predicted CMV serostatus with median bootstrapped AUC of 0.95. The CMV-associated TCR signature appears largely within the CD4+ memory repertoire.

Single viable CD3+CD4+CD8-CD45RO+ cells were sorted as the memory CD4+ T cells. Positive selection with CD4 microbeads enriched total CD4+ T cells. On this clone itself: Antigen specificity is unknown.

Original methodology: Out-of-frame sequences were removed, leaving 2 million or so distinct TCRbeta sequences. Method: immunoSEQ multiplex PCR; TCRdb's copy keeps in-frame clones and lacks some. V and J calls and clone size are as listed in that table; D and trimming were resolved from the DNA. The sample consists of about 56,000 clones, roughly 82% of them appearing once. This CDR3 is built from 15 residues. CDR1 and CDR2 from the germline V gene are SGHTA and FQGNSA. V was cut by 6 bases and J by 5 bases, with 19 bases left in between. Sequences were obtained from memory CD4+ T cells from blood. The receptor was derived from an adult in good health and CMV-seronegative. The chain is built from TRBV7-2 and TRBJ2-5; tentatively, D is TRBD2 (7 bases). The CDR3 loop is CASSLGGGRRETQYF. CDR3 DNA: TGTGCCAGCAGTCTGGGGGGGGGCCGCCGGGAGACCCAGTACTTC.